These T cell receptor beta chains were read from a single sample in a study of PD-L1 blockade in urothelial cancer. Sequenced by immunoSEQ multiplex PCR; TCRdb stores in-frame clones only, minus some. The sample holds 31,000 or so clones; roughly nine tenths are singletons and the top ten take 8%. Specimen: PBMCs, collected around atezolizumab (anti-PD-L1) treatment. The receptors were sampled from a man of 80 years or more with urothelial cancer. CDR3s include the opening cysteine and the closing phenylalanine or tryptophan. The D gene is left open where the match is weak. The size field is filled for only some rows; it gives once, few, many or a size class.

DNA	CDR3	size	V	D	J
TGTGCCAGCAGTGCGACAGGGGGCGTCAACAATGAGCAGTTCTTC	CASSATGGVNNEQFF	once	TRBV27	TRBD1	TRBJ2-1
TGTGCCAGCAGCCGAGAGGGACAGGGGTCTGGGCAGTACTTC	CASSREGQGSGQYF	NA	TRBV7-9	TRBD1	TRBJ2-7
TGTGCCAGCAGTTATACGAAGGGAGGTGAAAAACTGTTTTTT	CASSYTKGGEKLFF	NA	TRBV6-1	NA	TRBJ1-4
TGTGCCAGCAGACAGTTCTACGAGCAGTACTTC	CASRQFYEQYF	NA	TRBV6-5	NA	TRBJ2-7
TGCGCCAGCAGCTTGGGGGACAGCTCTGGAAACACCATATATTTT	CASSLGDSSGNTIYF	NA	TRBV5-1	TRBD1	TRBJ1-3
TGCAGCGTAGGGACTAGCGGGAGGACCTACGAGCAGTACTTC	CSVGTSGRTYEQYF	NA	TRBV29-1	TRBD2	TRBJ2-7
TGCGCCAGCAGCTCGGGGGCGGGAGGGTACAATGAGCAGTTCTTC	CASSSGAGGYNEQFF	NA	TRBV5-1	TRBD2	TRBJ2-1
TGTGCCAGCAGCTTAGATCTAGCGACTAGCGGGAGGTTCCTCACAGATACGCAGTATTTT	CASSLDLATSGRFLTDTQYF	NA	TRBV11-2	TRBD2	TRBJ2-3
TGTGCCAGCAGTACGCCCAGCGGAGGCACAGATACGCAGTATTTT	CASSTPSGGTDTQYF	NA	TRBV6-6	NA	TRBJ2-3
TGTGCCAGCAGCCGGACTAGCGGGAGCTCCTACGAGCAGTACTTC	CASSRTSGSSYEQYF	NA	TRBV7-6	TRBD2	TRBJ2-7
TGTGCCAGTAGTACACAGGGATTGGGCTACACCTTC	CASSTQGLGYTF	NA	TRBV19	NA	TRBJ1-2
TGTGCCAGCAGCCCCCGGACAGGCTCCTCTGGAAACACCATATATTTT	CASSPRTGSSGNTIYF	NA	TRBV5-6	TRBD1	TRBJ1-3
TGTGCTAGTGGTTTGGCCCTGACGGGGTTTGGGCAAGAGACCCAGTACTTC	CASGLALTGFGQETQYF	NA	TRBV12-5	NA	TRBJ2-5
TGTGCCAGCTCTTCCGGCGGGAGGGCCCCGAACATTCAGTACTTC	CASSSGGRAPNIQYF	NA	TRBV18	TRBD2	TRBJ2-4
TGTGCCAGTAGTCCCCACCCTAGCGGGAGGCAGTTCTTC	CASSPHPSGRQFF	NA	TRBV19	TRBD2	TRBJ2-1
TGTGCCAGCAGCTTAGGCAGGACCGGGGAGCTGTTTTTT	CASSLGRTGELFF	NA	TRBV7-2	NA	TRBJ2-2
TGCGCCAGCAGCCCGGGACACCAGAACACTGAAGCTTTCTTT	CASSPGHQNTEAFF	NA	TRBV5-1	NA	TRBJ1-1
TGTGCCAGTAGTTTATCCGGGACAGGGGGCTCTTGGGAGCAGTACTTC	CASSLSGTGGSWEQYF	NA	TRBV19	TRBD1	TRBJ2-7
TGTGCCAGCAGTCAGCGGGGGGACACTGAAGCTTTCTTT	CASSQRGDTEAFF	NA	TRBV5-5	NA	TRBJ1-1
TGTGCCAGTAGTATTCAGGACATAGGCTATGGCTACACCTTC	CASSIQDIGYGYTF	once	TRBV19	NA	TRBJ1-2
TGCGCCAGCAGTGGAGGACAGGGCACAGATACGCAGTATTTT	CASSGGQGTDTQYF	NA	TRBV10-1	TRBD1	TRBJ2-3
TGCGCCAGCAGCCCGTCAAGGACTAGCGGGAGAACAGATACGCAGTATTTT	CASSPSRTSGRTDTQYF	few	TRBV5-1	TRBD2	TRBJ2-3
TGTGCCAGCAGGGAACAGGGGGGTACTGAAGCTTTCTTT	CASREQGGTEAFF	NA	TRBV25-1	TRBD1	TRBJ1-1
TGCGCCAGCAGCACTAGCGGGCGCTCCTACGAGCAGTACTTC	CASSTSGRSYEQYF	NA	TRBV5-1	TRBD2	TRBJ2-7
TGTGCCAGCTCCTATTTGGCAGGCAGCACAGATACGCAGTATTTT	CASSYLAGSTDTQYF	NA	TRBV6-1	NA	TRBJ2-3
TGTGCCAGCAGCTCCCACTACGAGCAGTACTTC	CASSSHYEQYF	NA	TRBV7-8	NA	TRBJ2-7
TGTGCCAGTAGTACTGGACAGGGTTGGACTGAAGCTTTCTTT	CASSTGQGWTEAFF	once	TRBV19	TRBD1	TRBJ1-1
TGTGCCAGCAGAGGCACTATGAACACTGAAGCTTTCTTT	CASRGTMNTEAFF	NA	TRBV6-5	NA	TRBJ1-1
TGTGCCAGCAGCCAAGACGGGGGGGCTAGGAACACTGAAGCTTTCTTT	CASSQDGGARNTEAFF	NA	TRBV14	NA	TRBJ1-1
TGTGCCAGCAGCTTTCAACGGGTTATTATGTACAATGAGCAGTTCTTC	CASSFQRVIMYNEQFF	few	TRBV5-6	NA	TRBJ2-1
TGTGCCAGACCAACAGGGATTAGCAATCAGCCCCAGCATTTT	CARPTGISNQPQHF	NA	TRBV5-6	NA	TRBJ1-5
TGTGCCAGCAGCTCCTCCGGGACAGGCCAGGGGGAGCAGTACTTC	CASSSSGTGQGEQYF	once	TRBV7-9	TRBD1	TRBJ2-7
TGTGCCAGCAGCTTAGGTATAGCCTACGAGCAGTACTTC	CASSLGIAYEQYF	few	TRBV7-9	NA	TRBJ2-7
TGTGCCAGCCAGACACCTAGCACAGATACGCAGTATTTT	CASQTPSTDTQYF	NA	TRBV28	NA	TRBJ2-3
TGTGCCTGGAGTCTTGGACAGGCCCAGGAGACCCAGTACTTC	CAWSLGQAQETQYF	NA	TRBV30	TRBD1	TRBJ2-5
TGCGCCAGCAGCTCTACCCCGGGTCTCGCGGGAGAGACCCAGTACTTC	CASSSTPGLAGETQYF	NA	TRBV5-1	NA	TRBJ2-5
TGTGCCAGCAGCTTGGACGGGACAGGGGAGGAAAAACTGTTTTTT	CASSLDGTGEEKLFF	NA	TRBV7-9	TRBD1	TRBJ1-4
TGTGCCACCACCCGGGACACCAATCAGCCCCAGCATTTT	CATTRDTNQPQHF	few	TRBV15	NA	TRBJ1-5
TGTGCCAGCAGAAGTCCTAGCGGGAGTGGCACCGGGGAGCTGTTTTTT	CASRSPSGSGTGELFF	NA	TRBV5-4	TRBD2	TRBJ2-2
TGTGCCAGCAGCCCTCTGGCGGGAGAAGGGGGGGACCAGTACTTC	CASSPLAGEGGDQYF	NA	TRBV7-7	NA	TRBJ2-5
TGTGCCAGTATGCGGACAGGGAGCTACGAGCAGTACTTC	CASMRTGSYEQYF	NA	TRBV19	TRBD1	TRBJ2-7
TGTGCCAGCAGCTTAGGGGCGGGGACAGCAAACTATGGCTACACCTTC	CASSLGAGTANYGYTF	NA	TRBV7-8	TRBD1	TRBJ1-2
TGTGCCAGCAGTCTACAAGCCGGGACTAGCGGGAGGGCCGCCCACGAGCAGTACTTC	CASSLQAGTSGRAAHEQYF	NA	TRBV27	TRBD2	TRBJ2-7
TGTGCCAGCAGCAGCCACCGGGGCTCCTACGAGCAGTACTTC	CASSSHRGSYEQYF	NA	TRBV11-3	NA	TRBJ2-7
TGTGCCAGCAACCCGACGGTAATAGGGAGCAATGAGCAGTTCTTC	CASNPTVIGSNEQFF	NA	TRBV2	NA	TRBJ2-1
TGCAGTGCTAGCAGGGACGAGCAGTACTTC	CSASRDEQYF	NA	TRBV20-1	NA	TRBJ2-7
TGTGCCAGCAGCTATCGACAGGGGGCGGGCACTGAAGCTTTCTTT	CASSYRQGAGTEAFF	NA	TRBV7-2	TRBD1	TRBJ1-1